Listed here are 2 T cell receptor beta chains from one sample, sequenced in a study of blood T cell repertoires in COVID-19. Data came from immunoSEQ multiplex PCR; TCRdb stores just in-frame clones and leaves some out. The data hold about 78,000 clones, with under 85% observed a single time. Sequenced material: peripheral blood. The origin of the receptors is a human donor in a cohort sampled during active COVID-19.

This clone was seen only once. The chain is built from TRBV29-1 and TRBJ2-7; a weak D match, TRBD1 (5 bases). Trimming pared 7 bases from V and 2 bases from J, leaving 12 bases between. The CDR3 has 12 residues. Germline loops: CDR1 SQVTM, CDR2 ANQGSEA. The CDR3 nucleotides read TGCAGCGCCATTACAGGCCCCTACGAGCAGTACTTC. Protein sequence: CSAITGPYEQYF.

The chain carries TRBV6-1 and TRBJ2-3; the D gene is possibly TRBD2 (5 bases). The length of the CDR3 is 12 residues. The V end lost 1 base, the J end lost 6 bases, and 5 bases lay between the germline ends. Germline lookup yields CDR1 MNHNS and CDR2 SASEGT. The CDR3 DNA sequence: TGTGCCAGCAGTGAAGGGAGGGATACGCAGTATTTT. It codes for CASSEGRDTQYF.